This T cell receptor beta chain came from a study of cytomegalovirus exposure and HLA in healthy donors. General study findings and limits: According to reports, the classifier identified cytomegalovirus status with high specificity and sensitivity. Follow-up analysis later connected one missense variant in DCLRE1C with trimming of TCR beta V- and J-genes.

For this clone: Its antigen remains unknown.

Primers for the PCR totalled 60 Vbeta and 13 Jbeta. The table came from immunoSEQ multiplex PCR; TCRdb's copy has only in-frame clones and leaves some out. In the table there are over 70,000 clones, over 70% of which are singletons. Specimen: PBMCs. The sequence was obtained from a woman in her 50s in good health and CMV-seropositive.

The CDR3 bases are TGTGCCAGCAGCTCCCATGGGTATGACTACGAGCAGTACGTC. This encodes CASSSHGYDYEQYV. This chain uses TRBV5-6 with TRBJ2-7; D gene unclear. Germline V gene lookup returns CDR1 SGHDT and CDR2 YYEEEE. The CDR3 covers 14 residues. Trimming left V 3 bases short and J 3 bases short, with 13 bases between.